The 9 T cell receptor beta chains presented below share a single source sample, sequenced in a study of PD-1 blockade in mismatch repair-deficient tumors. The protocol was immunoSEQ multiplex PCR, while the TCRdb copy is restricted to in-frame clones and leaves out a portion. The table lists about 68,000 clones, roughly 80% of them singletons. The material was peripheral blood, obtained 2 weeks after starting pembrolizumab. The receptors derive from an adult with mismatch repair-deficient cancer.

The rearrangement joins TRBV19 to TRBJ1-1; weak D call: TRBD1 (6 bases). Trimming stripped 6 bases from V and 3 bases from J, with 17 bases between. Germline lookup yields CDR1 LNHDA and CDR2 SQIVND (reference sequence). CDR3 length: 15 amino acids. In DNA, the CDR3 is TGTGCCAGTAGAAGATCTAGCAGGGGAGACACTGAAGCTTTCTTT. It codes for CASRRSSRGDTEAFF.

This chain uses TRBV11-1 with TRBJ2-7, with D tentatively TRBD1 (6 bases). Germline V gene data show CDR1 as SGHAT and CDR2 as FQDESV (reference sequence). V was trimmed by 2 bases and J by 5 bases, leaving 13 bases between them. CDR3 length: 14 amino acids. The CDR3 is CASSLLQGTHEQYF. The CDR3 bases are TGTGCCAGCAGCTTACTACAGGGAACCCACGAGCAGTACTTC.

This chain uses TRBV7-9 with TRBJ2-7; D unresolved. CDR1 is SEHNR, CDR2 FQNEAQ, per germline (reference sequence). Trimming left V 5 bases short and J 1 base short, with 6 bases between. This CDR3 spans 12 amino acids. The CDR3 sequence is CASSQTSYEQYF. DNA for the CDR3: TGTGCCAGCAGCCAGACATCCTACGAGCAGTACTTC.

Only a few counts were recorded for this clone. This chain uses TRBV10-3 with TRBJ2-7; D perhaps matches TRBD1 (6 bases). The germline V gene encodes CDR1 ENHRY and CDR2 SYGVKD. Trimming removed 2 bases at V and 2 bases at J, with 10 bases between. The CDR3 is 14 amino acids. The CDR3 loop is CAISEKDRAYEQYF. CDR3 nucleotide sequence: TGTGCCATCAGTGAGAAGGACAGAGCCTACGAGCAGTACTTC.

This clone was observed a few times. This sequence joins TRBV14 and TRBJ2-2; the match to TRBD1 covers 9 bases. This CDR3 has 14 amino acids. The V segment lost 6 bases and the J segment 4 bases; nucleotides outside the gene matches: 3. The germline V gene has CDR1 SGHDN and CDR2 FVKESK. The CDR3 region is CASRGTGPTGELFF. Written as DNA, the CDR3 is TGTGCCAGCAGAGGGACAGGGCCCACCGGGGAGCTGTTTTTT.

The chain carries TRBV6-5 and TRBJ1-2, with TRBD1 matching 7 bases. The length of the CDR3 is 15 residues. Losses at the gene ends were 6 bases for V and 2 bases for J; bases not matched to a gene: 9. Germline lookup yields CDR1 MNHEY and CDR2 SVGAGI. CDR3 in DNA: TGTGCCAGCAGAAAGGGACAGCTACTGAACTATGGCTACACCTTC. This translates into CASRKGQLLNYGYTF.

This CDR3 is CASSQEIGQGAREQYF. In nucleotides, the CDR3 is TGCGCCAGCAGCCAAGAAATCGGACAGGGGGCTAGGGAGCAGTACTTC. The chain recombines TRBV4-3 with TRBJ2-7, with TRBD1 matching 11 bases. Germline V CDR1 and CDR2: LGHNA, YSLEER. With V trimmed by 0 bases and J by 7 bases, 8 bases remained unmatched. The CDR3 runs 16 residues.

The rearrangement joins TRBV9 to TRBJ1-1, with D uncertain. The CDR3 is 13 residues long. Trimming took 2 bases from V and 12 from J, leaving 17 bases between them. In germline, CDR1 is SGDLS, CDR2 YYNGEE. The DNA of the CDR3 is TGTGCCAGCAGCGTTGCCCGCAGGCTAGGTCCTTTCTTT. This encodes CASSVARRLGPFF.

V gene TRBV7-9 combines with J gene TRBJ2-7; D ambiguous. Trimming took 6 bases from V and 0 from J, leaving 6 bases between them. Per the germline V gene, CDR1 is SEHNR and CDR2 is FQNEAQ (reference sequence). The length of the CDR3 is 12 residues. The CDR3, as DNA: TGTGCCAGCAGTTCTAGCTCCTACGAGCAGTACTTC. Translating it yields CASSSSSYEQYF.